This TCR beta chain was observed in a study of long-term antiretroviral therapy in people with HIV. Sequencing relied on immunoSEQ assay v3.0, run at survey level. The data were produced by immunoSEQ multiplex PCR, yet TCRdb's version contains in-frame clones alone and is incomplete. The repertoire includes about 19,000 clones, 80% of them detected once, and around 10% sits in the top ten. Concerning this clone itself: Its antigen remains unknown.

The CDR3 sequence is 15 residues long. The germline V and J ends were trimmed by 6 bases and 3 bases, with 15 bases remaining between them. Per the germline V gene, CDR1 is SEHNR and CDR2 is FQNEAQ (reference sequence). Study observations and caveats: Among HIV repertoires, CDR3 length ranges were narrower than those of controls.

The sequence was obtained from a woman in her forties with HIV. The V and J genes are TRBV7-9 and TRBJ2-4, with D perhaps matching TRBD2 (5 bases). The sequencing used unsorted PBMCs, collected 0.2 years after starting antiretroviral therapy. The CDR3 DNA reads TGTGCCAGCAGTACCGACGGACTTATCAAAAACATTCAGTACTTC. Protein: CASSTDGLIKNIQYF. Drawing the rest from reference TRBV7-9 and TRBJ2-4, the complete variable domain is DTGVSQNPRHKITKRGQNVTFRCDPISEHNRLYWYRQTLGQGPEFLTYFQNEAQLEKSRLLSDRFSAERPKGSFSTLEIQRTEQGDSAMYLCASSTDGLIKNIQYFGAGTRLSVL.